A single sample is the source of the 4 T cell receptor beta chains below, sequenced in a study of T cells in Graves' hyperthyroidism and ophthalmopathy. Amplification of TCR beta CDR3 regions was performed using RNA transcripts as template. An initial round of RT-PCR targeting the TCR CDR3 relied on the HTBI primer set. TCRdb redid the calling of the multiplex PCR reads with MiXCR, one entry per CDR3 protein. Here the sample spans 270,000 or so distinct CDR3 sequences, 13% to 15% being singletons. Sequencing used blood. These TCRs come from a woman aged 45-59 years with Graves' hyperthyroidism that later progressed to Graves' ophthalmopathy.

This clonotype was observed at least ten times. J is TRBJ2-7 and V is TRBV10-3, with 8 bases lining up with TRBD2. The J segment lost 2 bases and the V segment lost 10 bases, leaving 10 bases of the junction unmatched. Germline CDR1 and CDR2: ENHRY and SYGVKD. This CDR3 spans 14 amino acids. The CDR3 protein is CASSGLARAYEQYF. The CDR3 nucleotides read TGTGCCAGCTCCGGACTAGCTCGCGCCTACGAGCAGTACTTC.

The rearrangement uses TRBV9 and TRBJ2-7; D gene ambiguous. Per the germline V gene, CDR1 is SGDLS and CDR2 is YYNGEE. The V end was cut by 3 bases, the J end by 3 bases, with 13 bases between. The CDR3 has 14 residues. CDR3 loop: CASSATGNIYEQYF. The DNA of the CDR3 is TGTGCCAGCAGCGCGACTGGGAATATCTACGAGCAGTACTTC.

This clonotype was detected many times. The J gene is TRBJ2-7, the V gene TRBV20-1; weak D call: TRBD2 (5 bases). The germline CDR1 and CDR2 sequences are DFQATT and SNEGSKA (reference sequence). V gave up 0 bases and J gave up 5 bases, with 11 bases separating them. CDR3 length equals 13 residues. Here the CDR3 DNA reads TGCAGTGCTAGAGATTCCGGGGAGAACGAGCAGTACTTC. Translating gives CSARDSGENEQYF.

This clonotype was observed many times. The chain links TRBV19 to TRBJ2-1; no firm D call. The CDR3 sequence is 14 residues long. V was clipped by 5 bases and J by 4 bases, with 12 bases between them. Germline V lookup: CDR1 LNHDA, CDR2 SQIVND (reference sequence). The CDR3 DNA reads as TGTGCCAGTAGTTGGGGAATGGTTTACAATGAGCAGTTCTTC. Its protein is CASSWGMVYNEQFF.